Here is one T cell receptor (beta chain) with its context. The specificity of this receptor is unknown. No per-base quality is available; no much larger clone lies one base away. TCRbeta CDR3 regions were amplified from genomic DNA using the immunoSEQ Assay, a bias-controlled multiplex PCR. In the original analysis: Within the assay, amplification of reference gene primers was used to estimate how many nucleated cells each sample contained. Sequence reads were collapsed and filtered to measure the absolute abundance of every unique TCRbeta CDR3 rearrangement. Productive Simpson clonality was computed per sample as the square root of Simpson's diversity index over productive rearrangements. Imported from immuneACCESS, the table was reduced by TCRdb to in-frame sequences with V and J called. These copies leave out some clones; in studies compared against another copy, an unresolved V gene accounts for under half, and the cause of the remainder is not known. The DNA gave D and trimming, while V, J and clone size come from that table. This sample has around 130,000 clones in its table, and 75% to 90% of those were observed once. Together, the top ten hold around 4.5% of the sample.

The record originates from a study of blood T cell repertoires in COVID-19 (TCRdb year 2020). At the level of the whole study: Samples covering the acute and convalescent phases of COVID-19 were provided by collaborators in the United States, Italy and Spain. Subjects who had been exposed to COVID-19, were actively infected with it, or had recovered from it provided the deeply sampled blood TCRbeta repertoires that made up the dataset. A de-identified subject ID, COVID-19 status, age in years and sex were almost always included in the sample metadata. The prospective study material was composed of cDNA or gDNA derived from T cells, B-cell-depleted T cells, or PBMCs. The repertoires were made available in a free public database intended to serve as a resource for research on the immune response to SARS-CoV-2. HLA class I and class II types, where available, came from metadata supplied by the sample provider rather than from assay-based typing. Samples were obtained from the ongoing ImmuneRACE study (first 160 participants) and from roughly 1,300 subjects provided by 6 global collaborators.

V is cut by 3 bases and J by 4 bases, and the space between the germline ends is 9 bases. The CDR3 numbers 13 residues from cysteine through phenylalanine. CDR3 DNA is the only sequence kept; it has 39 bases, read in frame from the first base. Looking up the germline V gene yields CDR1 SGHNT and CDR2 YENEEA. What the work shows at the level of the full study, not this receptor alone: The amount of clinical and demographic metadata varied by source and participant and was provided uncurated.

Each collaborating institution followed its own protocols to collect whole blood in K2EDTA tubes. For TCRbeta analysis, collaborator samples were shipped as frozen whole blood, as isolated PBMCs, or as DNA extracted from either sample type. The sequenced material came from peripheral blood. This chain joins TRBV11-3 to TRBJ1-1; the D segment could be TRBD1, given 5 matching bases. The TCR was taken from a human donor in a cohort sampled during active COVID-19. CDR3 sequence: CASSFSQGTEAFF. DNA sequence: TGTGCCAGCAGCTTCAGTCAGGGCACTGAAGCTTTCTTT.